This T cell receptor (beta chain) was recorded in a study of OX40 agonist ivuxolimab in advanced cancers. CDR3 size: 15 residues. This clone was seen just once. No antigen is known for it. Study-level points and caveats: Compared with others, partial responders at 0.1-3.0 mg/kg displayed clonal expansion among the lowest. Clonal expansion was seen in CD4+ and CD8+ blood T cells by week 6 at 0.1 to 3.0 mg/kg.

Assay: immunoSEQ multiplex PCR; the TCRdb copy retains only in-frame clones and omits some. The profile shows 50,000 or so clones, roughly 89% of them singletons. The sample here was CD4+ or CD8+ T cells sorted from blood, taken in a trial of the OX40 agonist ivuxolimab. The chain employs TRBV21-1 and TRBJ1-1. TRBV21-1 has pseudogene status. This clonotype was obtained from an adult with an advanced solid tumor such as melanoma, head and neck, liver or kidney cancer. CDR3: CASSKRSALNTEAFF. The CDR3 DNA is TGTGCCAGCAGCAAACGGTCAGCCCTAAACACTGAAGCTTTCTTT.